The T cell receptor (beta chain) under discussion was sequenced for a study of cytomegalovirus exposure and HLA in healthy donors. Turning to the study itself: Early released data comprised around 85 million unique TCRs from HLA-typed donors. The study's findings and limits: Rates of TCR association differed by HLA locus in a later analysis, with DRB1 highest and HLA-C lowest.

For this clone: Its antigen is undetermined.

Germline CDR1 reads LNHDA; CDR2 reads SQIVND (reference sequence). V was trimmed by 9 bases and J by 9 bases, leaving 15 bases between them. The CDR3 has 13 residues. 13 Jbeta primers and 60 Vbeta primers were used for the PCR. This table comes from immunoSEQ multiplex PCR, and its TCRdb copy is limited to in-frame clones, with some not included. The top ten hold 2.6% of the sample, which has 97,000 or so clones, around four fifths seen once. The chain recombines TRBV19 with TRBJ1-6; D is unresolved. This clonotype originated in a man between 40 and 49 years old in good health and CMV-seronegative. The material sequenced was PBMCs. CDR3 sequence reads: CASRPGGGSPLHF. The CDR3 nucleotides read TGTGCCAGCAGACCCGGTGGAGGTTCACCCCTCCACTTT.